Following are 25 T cell receptor beta chains from one sample sequenced in a study of control samples from healthy donors and cancer patients. The table came from immunoSEQ multiplex PCR; TCRdb's copy has only in-frame clones and leaves some out. Altogether some 140,000 clones are present, around nine tenths being singletons, with the ten largest covering about 10%. The material sequenced was blood. The source of these receptors is a man aged 30 to 39 in good health.

The V call is TRBV15, the J call TRBJ2-1; 7 bases fit TRBD1. J lost 0 bases, V lost 8 bases, and 4 bases had no gene match. Germline CDR1 reads LNHNV; CDR2 reads YYDKDF (reference sequence). This CDR3 comprises 14 residues. The CDR3 DNA follows: TGTGCCACCGGGACAGAGAGCTCCTACAATGAGCAGTTCTTC. Protein: CATGTESSYNEQFF.

Only a few counts were recorded for this clone. The V and J genes are TRBV7-9 and TRBJ2-5, with D possibly matching TRBD2 (5 bases). Germline V gene data show CDR1 as SEHNR and CDR2 as FQNEAQ (reference sequence). CDR3 length: 13 residues. The V end lost 8 bases, the J end lost 4 bases, and 14 bases lay between the germline ends. The CDR3 sequence: CASRPASRETQYF. The CDR3 DNA reads as TGTGCCAGCCGCCCAGCTAGCCGAGAGACCCAGTACTTC.

This chain connects TRBV29-1 to TRBJ2-5; tentative D call: TRBD2 (5 bases). The CDR3 loop spans 14 amino acids. Trimming pared 6 bases from V and 3 bases from J, leaving 17 bases between. The germline V gene encodes CDR1 SQVTM and CDR2 ANQGSEA. The CDR3 reads CSVAPRRLEETQYF. CDR3 DNA: TGCAGCGTGGCCCCAAGGAGGCTGGAAGAGACCCAGTACTTC.

For the CDR3, the DNA is TGTGCCAGTAGTATCGGGCGGAGCACAGATACGCAGTATTTT. Its translation: CASSIGRSTDTQYF. The chain has TRBV19 and TRBJ2-3, with D uncertain. V was trimmed by 3 bases and J by 0 bases, leaving 7 bases between them. CDR1 LNHDA and CDR2 SQIVND come from the germline V gene (reference sequence). The CDR3 is made up of 14 amino acids.

This chain links TRBV28 with TRBJ1-2; TRBD1 agrees at 7 bases. CDR1 and CDR2 (germline): MDHEN, SYDVKM. The CDR3 is 16 residues long. With 5 bases clipped from V and 3 bases from J, the junction kept 12 bases outside the gene matches. CDR3 sequence (DNA): TGTGCCAGCAGTGGCCGCGGGACAGCGAGGGACTATGGCTACACCTTC. Its translation: CASSGRGTARDYGYTF.

The chain employs TRBV19 and TRBJ1-2; the match to TRBD1 covers 11 bases. The germline V gene has CDR1 LNHDA and CDR2 SQIVND (reference sequence). CDR3 length: 17 residues. V lost 1 base and J lost 3; bases outside the gene matches: 7. The chain's CDR3 is CASSIGTGGGGDYGYTF. The CDR3 bases are TGTGCCAGTAGTATAGGGACAGGGGGCGGCGGCGACTATGGCTACACCTTC. Full variable domain (remainder filled in from reference TRBV19 and TRBJ1-2): DGGITQSPKYLFRKEGQNVTLSCEQNLNHDAMYWYRQDPGQGLRLIYYSQIVNDFQKGDIAEGYSVSREKKESFPLTVTSAQKNPTAFYLCASSIGTGGGGDYGYTFGSGTRLTVV.

V is TRBV6-1 and J is TRBJ2-6; D is undetermined. The V end was cut by 5 bases, the J end by 0 bases, with 5 bases between. Germline lookup yields CDR1 MNHNS and CDR2 SASEGT. The CDR3 is 14 residues long. DNA for the CDR3: TGTGCCAGCAGTCGGACCTCTGGGGCCAACGTCCTGACTTTC. This gives the protein CASSRTSGANVLTF.

This sequence joins TRBV6-6 and TRBJ2-1; D unresolved. Looked up from germline, CDR1 is MNHNY and CDR2 is SVGAGI (reference sequence). Trimming cost V 0 bases and J 7 bases, with 10 bases left between them. CDR3 length: 14 amino acids. This CDR3 is CASSYSGTSNEQFF. The DNA of the CDR3 is TGTGCCAGCAGTTACTCGGGCACTTCGAATGAGCAGTTCTTC.

This clone showed up just a few times. The CDR3 loop reads CASSLSSTDTQYF. The DNA for the CDR3 is TGCGCCAGCAGCTTGTCCAGCACAGATACGCAGTATTTT. The rearrangement joins TRBV5-1 to TRBJ2-3; D gene uncertain. The V and J ends lost 1 base and 0 bases respectively, with 3 bases between them. The CDR3 is made up of 13 amino acids. CDR1 SGHRS and CDR2 YFSETQ come from the germline V gene.

The gene calls are TRBV28 and TRBJ1-2; D perhaps matches TRBD1 (5 bases). This CDR3 comprises 16 residues. From germline, CDR1 is MDHEN and CDR2 SYDVKM. Trimming stripped 2 bases from V and 10 bases from J, with 23 bases between. Here the CDR3 DNA reads TGTGCCAGCAGTTTAATTTCGGCCAGGGTAGTATTCAACTACACCTTC. Protein product: CASSLISARVVFNYTF.

The chain uses TRBV28 and TRBJ1-5; D remains ambiguous. The germline CDR1 and CDR2 sequences are MDHEN and SYDVKM. The germline V and J ends were trimmed by 6 bases and 0 bases, with 12 bases remaining between them. The CDR3 totals 15 residues. The CDR3 DNA reads as TGTGCCAGCAGGATTTGGGGTTATAGCAATCAGCCCCAGCATTTT. This codes for CASRIWGYSNQPQHF. Full variable domain (outside the CDR3, taken from reference TRBV28 and TRBJ1-5): DVKVTQSSRYLVKRTGEKVFLECVQDMDHENMFWYRQDPGLGLRLIYFSYDVKMKEKGDIPEGYSVSREKKERFSLILESASTNQTSMYLCASRIWGYSNQPQHFGDGTRLSIL.

The rearrangement joins TRBV7-9 to TRBJ2-1; D is tentatively TRBD1 or TRBD2 (5 bases each). Deletions cut 5 bases from V and 8 bases from J, with 22 bases between. The germline CDR1 and CDR2 sequences are SEHNR and FQNEAQ (reference sequence). The length of the CDR3 is 16 residues. The CDR3 protein is CASSPVKPGTADEQFF. The CDR3 coding sequence is TGTGCCAGCAGCCCCGTCAAACCGGGGACGGCCGATGAGCAGTTCTTC.

This clone was detected once. The V gene is TRBV28, the J gene TRBJ1-2; the D gene is possibly TRBD1 (5 bases). This CDR3 spans 13 amino acids. With 3 bases removed from V and 7 bases from J, the gap between germline ends came to 12 bases. Per the germline V gene, CDR1 is MDHEN and CDR2 is SYDVKM. This CDR3 is CASSFRVWFGYTF. CDR3 in DNA: TGTGCCAGCAGTTTCAGGGTTTGGTTTGGCTACACCTTC.

V usage is TRBV19 and J usage is TRBJ1-2, with D tentatively TRBD1 (5 bases). Looked up from germline, CDR1 is LNHDA and CDR2 is SQIVND (reference sequence). This CDR3 contains 14 residues. Deletions cut 6 bases from V and 4 bases from J, with 15 bases between. Written as DNA, the CDR3 is TGTGCCAGTAGCTGGGACGGATACTTCTATGGCTACACCTTC. It codes for CASSWDGYFYGYTF.

The chain employs TRBV3-1 (or the pseudogene TRBV3-2) and TRBJ1-2; tentative D call: TRBD1 (5 bases). V lost 2 bases and J 4 bases, leaving 8 bases between the germline ends. The V gene's germline CDR1 is LGHDT and CDR2 YNNKEL (reference sequence). The CDR3 totals 13 residues. Written as DNA, the CDR3 is TGTGCCAGCAGCCAAATCGGGACCTATGGCTACACCTTC. This encodes CASSQIGTYGYTF.

The gene calls are TRBV11-3 and TRBJ2-1; 10 nucleotides match TRBD2. The V gene end was trimmed by 0 bases and the J gene end by 6 bases; junction bases not matched to a gene: 2. This CDR3 is built from 15 residues. CDR1 is SGHNT and CDR2 is YENEEA in the germline V gene. CDR3 in amino acids: CASSLEPSGSNEQFF. CDR3 DNA: TGTGCCAGCAGCTTAGAGCCTAGCGGGAGCAATGAGCAGTTCTTC.

The CDR3 coding sequence is TGTGCCAGTAGTATCTACGGGACAGGGAACACTGAAGCTTTCTTT. This sequence encodes CASSIYGTGNTEAFF. The J gene is TRBJ1-1, the V gene TRBV19, with 8 positions matching TRBD1. This CDR3 region has 15 residues. CDR1 and CDR2 (germline): LNHDA, SQIVND (reference sequence). With 3 bases clipped from V and 1 base from J, the junction kept 4 bases outside the gene matches.

The chain links TRBV9 to TRBJ2-5; D tentatively fits TRBD1 or TRBD2 (5 bases each). This CDR3 has 14 residues. Germline CDR1 SGDLS, CDR2 YYNGEE. Trimming shortened V by 4 bases and J by 3 bases, and 13 bases separated the two germline ends. The CDR3 nucleotides read TGTGCCAGCAGCCCACCCGGGACGGAAGAGACCCAGTACTTC. Translating gives CASSPPGTEETQYF. Looking up the rest from reference TRBV9 and TRBJ2-5 gives the full variable domain: DSGVTQTPKHLITATGQRVTLRCSPRSGDLSVYWYQQSLDQGLQFLIQYYNGEERAKGNILERFSAQQFPDLHSELNLSSLELGDSALYFCASSPPGTEETQYFGPGTRLLVL.

This chain links TRBV15 with TRBJ2-7, with D possibly being TRBD1 or TRBD2 (5 bases each). CDR1 and CDR2 (germline): LNHNV, YYDKDF (reference sequence). The V end was cut by 0 bases, the J end by 1 base, with 13 bases between. The CDR3 totals 16 residues. DNA of the CDR3: TGTGCCACCAGCAGAGATCTGGGACCGAGATCCTACGAGCAGTACTTC. Residues: CATSRDLGPRSYEQYF.

V gene TRBV21-1 combines with J gene TRBJ2-3; the D call in the table, TRBD2, was not verified against the DNA. TRBV21-1 is deemed a pseudogene. The CDR3 contains 17 residues. This CDR3 reads CASSKEASVVRTDTQYF. The CDR3 DNA reads TGTGCCAGCAGCAAAGAGGCTAGTGTGGTGCGAACTGATACGCAGTATTTT.

Remarks on this clone: One end of the junction varies from germline; a read error may be responsible. The chain couples TRBV6-6 to TRBJ2-7; 8 nucleotides agree with TRBD1. CDR1 and CDR2 from the germline V gene are MNHNY and SVGAGI (reference sequence). The CDR3 runs 13 residues. The chain's CDR3 is CASSSNNRDRREF. The DNA for the CDR3 is TGTGCCAGCAGTTCCAACAACCGGGACAGGAGAGAATTC.

The chain is built from TRBV7-9 and TRBJ2-2; 11 bases line up with TRBD1. The CDR3 covers 18 residues. Germline V gives CDR1 SEHNR, CDR2 FQNEAQ (reference sequence). V shed 2 bases, J shed 3 bases, and the junction held 8 bases outside the gene matches. CDR3 region: CASSLIVGDRGDTGELFF. In DNA form, the CDR3 reads TGTGCCAGCAGCTTAATTGTCGGGGACAGGGGGGACACCGGGGAGCTGTTTTTT. Complete variable domain (other parts from reference TRBV7-9 and TRBJ2-2): DTGVSQNPRHKITKRGQNVTFRCDPISEHNRLYWYRQTLGQGPEFLTYFQNEAQLEKSRLLSDRFSAERPKGSFSTLEIQRTEQGDSAMYLCASSLIVGDRGDTGELFFGEGSRLTVL.

The rearrangement uses TRBV11-2 and TRBJ1-2; 8 bases agree with TRBD1. Germline V gene data show CDR1 as SGHAT and CDR2 as FQNNGV. Trimming removed 4 bases from V and 8 bases from J; junction bases left unmatched: 15. This CDR3 spans 16 amino acids. Written as DNA, the CDR3 is TGTGCCAGCAGCTCACCCCGAGGCGGACAGGGTGGGGGCTACACCTTC. It yields the protein CASSSPRGGQGGGYTF. The variable domain in full, completed from reference TRBV11-2 and TRBJ1-2, reads EAGVAQSPRYKIIEKRQSVAFWCNPISGHATLYWYQQILGQGPKLLIQFQNNGVVDDSQLPKDRFSAERLKGVDSTLKIQPAKLEDSAVYLCASSSPRGGQGGGYTFGSGTRLTVV.

This chain joins TRBV28 and TRBJ1-2; the match to TRBD1 covers 7 bases. Trimming cost V 7 bases and J 2 bases; bases outside gene matches: 10. The CDR3 totals 15 residues. Germline CDR1 and CDR2: MDHEN and SYDVKM. The DNA of the CDR3 is TGTGCCAGCATCAGTAGGGGGCCCTTAAACTATGGCTACACCTTC. As protein: CASISRGPLNYGYTF.

This clone was recorded only once. The V gene is TRBV6-5, the J gene TRBJ2-5; maybe TRBD1 (5 bases). Trimming left V 2 bases short and J 2 bases short, with 9 bases between. CDR3 length: 14 amino acids. CDR1 MNHEY and CDR2 SVGAGI come from the germline V gene. Here the CDR3 reads CASSYATAQETQYF. In DNA, the CDR3 is TGTGCCAGCAGTTACGCGACAGCGCAAGAGACCCAGTACTTC.